A few counts support the clone carrying this T cell receptor beta chain. Antigen: not known. The data originate from a study of response to subunit inactivated influenza vaccine. MiXCR, run by TCRdb on the RT-PCR reads, gives a single entry per CDR3 protein. In the table there are approximately 530,000 distinct CDR3 sequences, under 8.5% of which are singletons. The CDR3 contains 15 residues. J gave up 6 bases and V 3 bases, and 6 bases lay outside the gene matches. The germline CDR1 and CDR2 sequences are SGHAT and FQNNGV. Findings and caveats of the study: The authors suggested that few new T cells are recruited per seasonal influenza vaccination.

The chain carries TRBV11-2 and TRBJ2-1; 9 bases are shared with TRBD2. The source is a man aged 45 to 70 who received an inactivated influenza vaccine. The specimen was PBMCs from blood, collected around 25 months after vaccination. As DNA, the CDR3 is TGTGCCAGCAGCTTGGGCGGGAGGGCCGGCAATGAGCAGTTCTTC. Translated, it gives CASSLGGRAGNEQFF.